This entry lists 10 T cell receptor beta chains sequenced from one sample in a study of cytomegalovirus exposure and HLA in healthy donors (dated by TCRdb to about 2017). The receptor library was made with the immunoSEQ multiplex PCR assay. For the multiplex PCR, a mixture combining 60 forward primers for TCR Vbeta segments and 13 reverse primers for TCR Jbeta segments was used. The clones in this table, taken by TCRdb from immuneACCESS, are in-frame only. Not every clone is retained; where verified, under half of the shortfall comes from an unresolved V gene, and the cause of the rest is unknown. This sample comprises 120,000 or so clones, about four fifths of them detected only once. The ten top clones hold 2% to 2.5% of the sample. The sample comprised PBMCs. The receptor set was obtained from a man between 18 and 29 years old in good health and CMV-seronegative.

Comment on this clone: The sample carries other DNA sequences with the same CDR3. The J gene is TRBJ2-7, the V gene TRBV11-2; no clear D. Germline assignment: CDR1 SGHAT and CDR2 FQNNGV. The CDR3 is 14 residues long. The ends were cut back, 1 base at V and 2 bases at J, with 9 bases in the middle. Here the CDR3 reads CASSLGGGAYEQYF. CDR3 nucleotides: TGTGCCAGCAGCTTAGGCGGCGGTGCCTACGAGCAGTACTTC.

This clone came up a few times. The chain is built from TRBV5-4 and TRBJ1-1, with D possibly matching TRBD1 (5 bases). V gave up 1 base and J gave up 1 base, with 8 bases separating them. The CDR3 is 14 amino acids. CDR1 and CDR2 from the germline V gene are SGHNT and YYREEE (reference sequence). CDR3 in amino acids: CASSLITGNTEAFF. In DNA, the CDR3 is TGTGCCAGCAGCTTGATTACAGGGAACACTGAAGCTTTCTTT. Drawing the rest from reference TRBV5-4 and TRBJ1-1, the complete variable domain is ETGVTQSPTHLIKTRGQQVTLRCSSQSGHNTVSWYQQALGQGPQFIFQYYREEENGRGNFPPRFSGLQFPNYSSELNVNALELDDSALYLCASSLITGNTEAFFGQGTRLTVV.

This chain links TRBV5-6 with TRBJ1-1, with TRBD1 matching over 9 bases. In germline, CDR1 is SGHDT, CDR2 YYEEEE. The CDR3 is 15 residues long. The ends lost 0 bases at V and 5 bases at J; junction bases unmatched: 5. CDR3 in DNA: TGTGCCAGCAGCTTGGAGAGGGACAGGGATACTGAAGCTTTCTTT. This codes for CASSLERDRDTEAFF.

The chain recombines TRBV5-1 with TRBJ1-1; 10 nucleotides line up with TRBD1. In germline, CDR1 is SGHRS, CDR2 YFSETQ. Losses at the gene ends were 3 bases for V and 3 bases for J; bases not matched to a gene: 2. The CDR3 covers 14 residues. CDR3 loop: CASSWTGGDTEAFF. Written as DNA, the CDR3 is TGCGCCAGCAGCTGGACAGGGGGGGACACTGAAGCTTTCTTT. Variable domain in full (rest from reference TRBV5-1 and TRBJ1-1): KAGVTQTPRYLIKTRGQQVTLSCSPISGHRSVSWYQQTPGQGLQFLFEYFSETQRNKGNFPGRFSGRQFSNSRSEMNVSTLELGDSALYLCASSWTGGDTEAFFGQGTRLTVV.

J is TRBJ2-1 and V is TRBV9, with D maybe TRBD2 (6 bases). Germline loops: CDR1 SGDLS, CDR2 YYNGEE. V shed 2 bases and J shed 2 bases, with 11 bases lying between them. This CDR3 is built from 15 residues. As DNA, the CDR3 is TGTGCCAGCAGCGTGCCCGGAGGGACCTACAATGAGCAGTTCTTC. Translated: CASSVPGGTYNEQFF.

V and J are TRBV6-1 and TRBJ1-5; 7 bases are a match to TRBD1. V dropped 4 bases and J dropped 2; count of bases not matched to a gene: 5. Per germline, CDR1 MNHNS and CDR2 SASEGT. The CDR3 is made up of 15 amino acids. CDR3 residues: CASSGQGRGNQPQHF. CDR3 DNA: TGTGCCAGCAGTGGACAGGGCCGGGGCAATCAGCCCCAGCATTTT.

The chain uses TRBV10-2 and TRBJ2-7, with unresolved D. With 4 bases removed from V and 3 bases from J, the gap between germline ends came to 10 bases. This CDR3 contains 13 residues. Per germline, CDR1 WSHSY and CDR2 SAAADI. The CDR3 loop reads CASSVGSYYEQYV. CDR3 sequence (DNA): TGCGCCAGCAGTGTAGGCAGCTACTACGAGCAGTACGTC.

The chain links TRBV25-1 to TRBJ1-1; D possibly corresponds to TRBD1 (5 bases). V was clipped by 4 bases and J by 10 bases, with 19 bases between them. CDR3 length equals 14 residues. Germline V gives CDR1 MGHDK, CDR2 SYGVNS. CDR3 in DNA: TGTGCCAGCAGTGTGGGGGGGAAGAACACCCGAGCTTTCTTT. Encoded protein: CASSVGGKNTRAFF.

The V gene is TRBV4-2, the J gene TRBJ2-3; 9 bases fit TRBD2. CDR1 LGHNA and CDR2 YNFKEQ come from the germline V gene. The CDR3 length is 20 residues. V lost 0 bases to trimming and J lost 6 bases; unmatched junction nucleotides: 19. CDR3 DNA: TGTGCCAGCAGCCAAGATCGCATAGGGGGGGGGCTAGCGGGAACTGATACGCAGTATTTT. Its translation: CASSQDRIGGGLAGTDTQYF.

The chain couples TRBV27 to TRBJ1-5, with TRBD1 as a possible D gene (6 bases). Trimming stripped 5 bases from V and 4 bases from J, with 12 bases between. CDR3 length equals 14 residues. Germline CDR1 MNHEY, CDR2 SMNVEV (reference sequence). In nucleotides, the CDR3 is TGTGCCAGCAGTACAACAGGGTGGAATCAGCCCCAGCATTTT. Protein product: CASSTTGWNQPQHF.